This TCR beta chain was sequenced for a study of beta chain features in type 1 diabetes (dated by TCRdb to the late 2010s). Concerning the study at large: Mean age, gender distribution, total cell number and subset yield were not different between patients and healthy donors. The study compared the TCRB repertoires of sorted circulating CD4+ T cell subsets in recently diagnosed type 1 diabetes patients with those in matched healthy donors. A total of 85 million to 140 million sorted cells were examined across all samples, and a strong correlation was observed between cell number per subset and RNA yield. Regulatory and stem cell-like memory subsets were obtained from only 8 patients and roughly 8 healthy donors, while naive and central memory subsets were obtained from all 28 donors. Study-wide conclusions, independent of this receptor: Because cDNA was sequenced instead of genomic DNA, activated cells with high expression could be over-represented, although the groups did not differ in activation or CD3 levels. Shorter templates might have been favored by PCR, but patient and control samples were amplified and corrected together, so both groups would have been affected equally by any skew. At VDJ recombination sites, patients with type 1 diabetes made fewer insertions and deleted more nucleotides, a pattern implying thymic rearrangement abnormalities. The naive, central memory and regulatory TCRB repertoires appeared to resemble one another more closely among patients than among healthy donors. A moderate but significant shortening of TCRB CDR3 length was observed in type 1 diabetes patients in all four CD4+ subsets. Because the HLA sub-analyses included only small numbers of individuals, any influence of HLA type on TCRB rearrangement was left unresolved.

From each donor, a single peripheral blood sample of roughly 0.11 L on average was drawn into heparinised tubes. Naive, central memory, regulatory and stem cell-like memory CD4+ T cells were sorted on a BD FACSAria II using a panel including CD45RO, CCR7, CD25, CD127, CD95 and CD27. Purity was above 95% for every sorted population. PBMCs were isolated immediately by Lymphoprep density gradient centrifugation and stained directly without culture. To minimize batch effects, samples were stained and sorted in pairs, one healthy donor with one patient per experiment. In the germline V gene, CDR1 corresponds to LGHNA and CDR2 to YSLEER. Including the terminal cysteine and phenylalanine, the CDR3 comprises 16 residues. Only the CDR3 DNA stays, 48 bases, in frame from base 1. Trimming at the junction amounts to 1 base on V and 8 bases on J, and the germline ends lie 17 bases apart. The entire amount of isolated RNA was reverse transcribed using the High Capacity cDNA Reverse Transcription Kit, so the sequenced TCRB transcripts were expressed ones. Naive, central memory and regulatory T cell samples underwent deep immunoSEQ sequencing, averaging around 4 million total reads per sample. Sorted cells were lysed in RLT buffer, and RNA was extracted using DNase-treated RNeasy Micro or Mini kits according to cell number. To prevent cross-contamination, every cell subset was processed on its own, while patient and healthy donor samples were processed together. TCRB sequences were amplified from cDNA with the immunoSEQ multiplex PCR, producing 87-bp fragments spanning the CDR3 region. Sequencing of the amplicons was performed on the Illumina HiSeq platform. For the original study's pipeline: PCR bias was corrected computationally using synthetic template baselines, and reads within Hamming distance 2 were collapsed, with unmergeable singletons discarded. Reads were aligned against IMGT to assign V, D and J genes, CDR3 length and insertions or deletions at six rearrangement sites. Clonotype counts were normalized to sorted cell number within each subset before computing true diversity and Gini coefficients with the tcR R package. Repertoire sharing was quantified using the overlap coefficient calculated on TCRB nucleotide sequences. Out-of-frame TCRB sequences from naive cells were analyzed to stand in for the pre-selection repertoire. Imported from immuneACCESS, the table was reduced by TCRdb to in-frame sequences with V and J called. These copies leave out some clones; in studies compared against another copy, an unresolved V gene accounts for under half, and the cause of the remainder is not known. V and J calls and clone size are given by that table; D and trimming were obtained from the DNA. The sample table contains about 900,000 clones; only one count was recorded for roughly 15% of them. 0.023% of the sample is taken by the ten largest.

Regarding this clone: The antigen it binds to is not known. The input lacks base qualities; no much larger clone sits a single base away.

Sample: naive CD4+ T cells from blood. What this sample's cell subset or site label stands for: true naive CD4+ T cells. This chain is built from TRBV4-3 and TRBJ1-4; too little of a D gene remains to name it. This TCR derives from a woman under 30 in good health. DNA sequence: TGCGCCAGCAGCCAAGGCGTGGGGATAGGGCGGGAAAAACTGTTTTTT. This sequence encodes CASSQGVGIGREKLFF.